This section outlines one T cell receptor (beta chain) sequence together with its context. What it binds is not known. The data were obtained in a study of pediatric ulcerative colitis. V was clipped by 6 bases and J by 1 base, with 10 bases between them. The CDR3 covers 13 residues. Germline loops: CDR1 SGHRS, CDR2 YFSETQ. This was a survey-level run. Up to 500,000 reads were sequenced per sample. Assay used: immunoSEQ multiplex PCR; TCRdb lists only in-frame clones, some missing. The repertoire holds fewer than 13,000 clones, with roughly four fifths as singletons. Rectal tissue came from one to two pinch biopsies taken at colonoscopy. Notes on the study in general: Clonal expansions reduced rectal repertoire diversity in acute severe colitis.

The genes are TRBV5-1 and TRBJ1-1; the D is unclear. The clonotype was recovered from a girl aged 10-17 years who was a control in a study of pediatric ulcerative colitis. The sequencing input was gut tissue. In DNA, the CDR3 is TGCGCCAGCAATGTCGTAGGGAACACTGAAGCTTTCTTT. Translation: CASNVVGNTEAFF.